This T cell receptor (beta chain) is from a study of blood T cell repertoires in COVID-19. Only a few counts were recorded for this clone. The data were produced by immunoSEQ multiplex PCR, yet TCRdb's version contains in-frame clones alone and is incomplete. The sample lists approximately 100,000 clones, 69% occurring once. CDR1 and CDR2 from the germline V gene are WSHSY and SAAADI. The CDR3 is 15 residues long. Trimming removed 4 bases at V and 7 bases at J, with 20 bases between. The sample was peripheral blood. This clonotype was obtained from a man at least 80 years old with acute or convalescent COVID-19. V is TRBV10-2 and J is TRBJ2-7; D may be TRBD1 (5 bases). The CDR3 nucleotides read TGCGCCAGCAGTGTTGCGGTGGGGCCTTGGGGAGAGCAGTACTTC. Translated: CASSVAVGPWGEQYF.